The source of this T cell receptor beta chain is a study of cytomegalovirus exposure and HLA in healthy donors. Findings and limits, study-wide: The authors judged a highly shared variant cluster likely a sequencing artifact.

As for the donors, each was a healthy bone marrow donor. The study ran its PCR with 60 Vbeta and 13 Jbeta primers. Clones were sequenced by immunoSEQ multiplex PCR, and TCRdb holds only the in-frame ones, with some missing. The sample records about 190,000 clones, almost 80% being singletons. In the case of this clone: The antigen remains unidentified.

J gave up 4 bases and V 1 base, and 5 bases lay outside the gene matches. Per germline, CDR1 LNHNV and CDR2 YYDKDF (reference sequence). There are 15 residues in the CDR3. Sequencing was carried out using PBMCs. The sequence came from a woman aged 18-29 years in good health and CMV-seronegative. V is TRBV15 and J is TRBJ2-5; TRBD2 aligns across 8 bases. This CDR3 is CATSRAPGLGETQYF. As DNA, the CDR3 is TGTGCCACCAGCAGAGCGCCGGGACTAGGAGAGACCCAGTACTTC.